What follows describes a single T cell receptor beta chain. TCRdb's table, derived via immunoSEQ multiplex PCR, lists solely in-frame clones and lacks some. The table has about 370,000 clones, roughly 86% seen once. The data were taken from a study of blood T cell repertoires in COVID-19. Across 24 US areas, participants ranged in age from roughly 18 to 95 years. Among Cohort 3 donors, those recovered had two negative PCRs, clearance, or symptom resolution. Material: PBMCs or T cells enriched from blood (not recorded which). This receptor was identified in a woman between 25 and 40 years old who had recovered from COVID-19.

The CDR3 sequence is CASLRGTEAFF. The CDR3 DNA reads as TGTGCCAGCTTAAGGGGGACTGAAGCTTTCTTT. V and J are TRBV11-1 and TRBJ1-1, with a weak D call TRBD1 (6 bases). Between the trimmed V and J ends, which lost 8 bases and 5 bases, there was a span of 9 bases. Germline V gene data show CDR1 as SGHAT and CDR2 as FQDESV (reference sequence). The CDR3 has 11 residues.